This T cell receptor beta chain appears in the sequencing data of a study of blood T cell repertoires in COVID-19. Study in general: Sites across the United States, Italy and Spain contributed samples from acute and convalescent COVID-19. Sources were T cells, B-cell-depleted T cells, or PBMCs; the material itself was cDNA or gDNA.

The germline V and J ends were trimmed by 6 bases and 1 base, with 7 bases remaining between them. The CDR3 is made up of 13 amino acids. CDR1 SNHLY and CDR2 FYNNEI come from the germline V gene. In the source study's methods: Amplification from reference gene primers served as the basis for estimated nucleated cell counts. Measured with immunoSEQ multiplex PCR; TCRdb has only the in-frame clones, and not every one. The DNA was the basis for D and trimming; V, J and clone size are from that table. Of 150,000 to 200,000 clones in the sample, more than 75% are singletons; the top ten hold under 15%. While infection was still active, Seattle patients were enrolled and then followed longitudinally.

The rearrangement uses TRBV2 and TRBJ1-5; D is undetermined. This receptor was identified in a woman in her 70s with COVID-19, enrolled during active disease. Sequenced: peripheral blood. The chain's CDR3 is CASRWSSNQPQHF. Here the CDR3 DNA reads TGTGCCAGCAGGTGGAGCAGCAATCAGCCCCAGCATTTT. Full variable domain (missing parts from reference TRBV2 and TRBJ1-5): EPEVTQTPSHQVTQMGQEVILRCVPISNHLYFYWYRQILGQKVEFLVSFYNNEISEKSEIFDDQFSVERPDGSNFTLKIRSTKLEDSAMYFCASRWSSNQPQHFGDGTRLSIL.